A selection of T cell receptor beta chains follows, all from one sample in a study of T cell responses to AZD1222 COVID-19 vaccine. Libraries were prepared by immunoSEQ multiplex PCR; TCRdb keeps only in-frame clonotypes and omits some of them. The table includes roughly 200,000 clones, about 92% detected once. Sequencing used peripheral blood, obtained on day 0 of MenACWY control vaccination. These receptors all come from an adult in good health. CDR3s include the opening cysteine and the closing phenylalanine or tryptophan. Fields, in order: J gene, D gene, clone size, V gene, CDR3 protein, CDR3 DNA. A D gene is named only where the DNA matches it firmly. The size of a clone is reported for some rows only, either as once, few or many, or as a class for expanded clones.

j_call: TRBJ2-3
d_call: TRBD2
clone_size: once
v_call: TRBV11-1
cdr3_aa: CASSLARLAGDTQYF
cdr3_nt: TGTGCCAGCAGCTTAGCGAGACTAGCGGGGGATACGCAGTATTTT

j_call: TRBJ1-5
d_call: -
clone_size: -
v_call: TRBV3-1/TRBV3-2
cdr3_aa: CASSQGVLSNQPQHF
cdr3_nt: TGTGCCAGCAGCCAAGGGGTCCTTAGCAATCAGCCCCAGCATTTT

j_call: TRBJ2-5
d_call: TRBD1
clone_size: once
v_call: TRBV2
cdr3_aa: CASSRDRGGQETQYF
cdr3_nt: TGTGCCAGCAGTCGCGACAGGGGGGGACAAGAGACCCAGTACTTC

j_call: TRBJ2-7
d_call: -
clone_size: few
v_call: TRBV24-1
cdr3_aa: CATSDRGNEQYF
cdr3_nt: TGTGCCACCAGTGACAGGGGAAACGAGCAGTACTTC

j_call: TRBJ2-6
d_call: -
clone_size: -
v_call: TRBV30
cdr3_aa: CAWTLSGANVLTF
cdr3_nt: TGTGCCTGGACCCTCTCTGGGGCCAACGTCCTGACTTTC

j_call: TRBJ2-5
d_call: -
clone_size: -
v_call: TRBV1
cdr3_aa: CTSSPVVGGGETQYF
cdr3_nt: TGCACCAGCAGCCCCGTGGTGGGGGGCGGGGAGACCCAGTACTTC

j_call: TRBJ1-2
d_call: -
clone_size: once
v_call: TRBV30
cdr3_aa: CAWTPDQGYYGYTF
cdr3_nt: TGTGCCTGGACACCTGACCAGGGCTACTATGGCTACACCTTC

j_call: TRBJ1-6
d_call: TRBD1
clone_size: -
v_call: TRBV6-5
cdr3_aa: CASSYISTGDSPLHF
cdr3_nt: TGTGCCAGCAGTTACATATCGACAGGGGATTCACCCCTCCACTTT

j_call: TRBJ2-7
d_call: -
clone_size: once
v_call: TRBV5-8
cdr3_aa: CASRSRLGGSSYEQYF
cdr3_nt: TGTGCCAGCAGATCCCGATTGGGGGGCAGCTCCTACGAGCAGTACTTC

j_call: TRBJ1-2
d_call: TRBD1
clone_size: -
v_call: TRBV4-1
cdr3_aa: CASSQSQGPNYGYTF
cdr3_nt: TGCGCCAGCAGCCAGTCACAGGGGCCGAACTATGGCTACACCTTC

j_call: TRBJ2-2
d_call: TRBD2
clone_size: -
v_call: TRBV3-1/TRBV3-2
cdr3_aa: CASSLESGGTGELFF
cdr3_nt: TGTGCCAGCAGCCTCGAATCCGGGGGGACCGGGGAGCTGTTTTTT

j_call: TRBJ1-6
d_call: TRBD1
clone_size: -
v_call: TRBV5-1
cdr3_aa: CASSSGQGNSPLHF
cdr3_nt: TGCGCCAGCAGCTCGGGACAGGGGAATTCACCCCTCCACTTT

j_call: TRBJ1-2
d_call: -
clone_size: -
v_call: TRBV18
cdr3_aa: CASSPNRQNYGYTF
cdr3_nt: TGTGCCAGCTCACCAAATAGACAGAACTATGGCTACACCTTC

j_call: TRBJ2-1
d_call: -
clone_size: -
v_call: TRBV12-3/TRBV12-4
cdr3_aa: CASSLAGNEQFF
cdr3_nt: TGTGCCAGCAGTTTAGCAGGCAATGAGCAGTTCTTC

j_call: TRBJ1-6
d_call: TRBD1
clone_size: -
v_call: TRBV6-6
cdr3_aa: CAIARHRDRDSPLHF
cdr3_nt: TGTGCCATCGCTAGGCACCGGGACAGAGATTCACCCCTCCACTTT

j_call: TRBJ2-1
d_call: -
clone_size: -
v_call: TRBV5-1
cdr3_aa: CASSLSGRVRDEQFF
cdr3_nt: TGCGCCAGCAGTCTGAGTGGCAGGGTTCGGGATGAGCAGTTCTTC

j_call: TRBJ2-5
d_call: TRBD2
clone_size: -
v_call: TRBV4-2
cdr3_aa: CASSQGERGGETQYF
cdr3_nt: TGTGCCAGCAGCCAAGGGGAGCGGGGGGGAGAGACCCAGTACTTC

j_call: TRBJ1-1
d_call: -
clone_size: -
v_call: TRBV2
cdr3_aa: CASVRTGNMNTEAFF
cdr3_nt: TGTGCCAGTGTGCGTACAGGGAACATGAACACTGAAGCTTTCTTT

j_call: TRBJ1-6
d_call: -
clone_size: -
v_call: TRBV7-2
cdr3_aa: CASSQALGTRANSPLHF
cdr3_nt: TGTGCCAGCAGCCAGGCACTTGGCACGCGGGCTAATTCACCCCTCCACTTT

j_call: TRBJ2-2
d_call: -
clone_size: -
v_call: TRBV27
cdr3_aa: CASSLGTANTGELFF
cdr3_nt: TGTGCCAGCAGTTTAGGGACGGCGAACACCGGGGAGCTGTTTTTT

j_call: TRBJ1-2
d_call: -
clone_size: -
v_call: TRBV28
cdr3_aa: CASQPARVYGYTF
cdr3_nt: TGTGCCAGTCAACCCGCGAGGGTCTATGGCTACACCTTC

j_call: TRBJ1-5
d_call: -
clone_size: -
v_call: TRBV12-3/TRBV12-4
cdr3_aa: CASSPTGNQPQHF
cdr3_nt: TGTGCCAGCAGTCCGACGGGCAATCAGCCCCAGCATTTT

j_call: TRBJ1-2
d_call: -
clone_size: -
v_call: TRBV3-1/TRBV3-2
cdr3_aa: CASSSGSTGGYTF
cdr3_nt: TGTGCCAGCAGCTCAGGGTCCACGGGGGGCTACACCTTC

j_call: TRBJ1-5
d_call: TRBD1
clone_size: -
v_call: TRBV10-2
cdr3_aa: CASSVGDRGRNQPQHF
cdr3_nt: TGCGCCAGCAGTGTGGGGGACAGGGGACGCAATCAGCCCCAGCATTTT

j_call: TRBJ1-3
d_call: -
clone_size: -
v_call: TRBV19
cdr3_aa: CASSIVAGPGNTIYF
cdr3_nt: TGTGCCAGTAGTATTGTCGCAGGGCCTGGAAACACCATATATTTT

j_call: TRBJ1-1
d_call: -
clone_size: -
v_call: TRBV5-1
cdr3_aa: CASSLGGVPEAFF
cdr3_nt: TGCGCCAGCAGCCTGGGAGGTGTTCCTGAAGCTTTCTTT

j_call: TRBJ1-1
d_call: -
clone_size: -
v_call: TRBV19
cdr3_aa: CASSIRGAQGTEAFF
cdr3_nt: TGTGCCAGTAGTATAAGGGGGGCTCAGGGAACTGAAGCTTTCTTT

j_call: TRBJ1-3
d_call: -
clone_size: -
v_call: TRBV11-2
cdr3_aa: CASSSGNTIYF
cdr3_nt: TGTGCCAGCAGCTCTGGAAACACCATATATTTT

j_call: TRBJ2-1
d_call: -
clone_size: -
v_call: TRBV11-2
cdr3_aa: CASSLVWQGYNEQFF
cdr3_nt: TGTGCCAGCAGCTTAGTGTGGCAGGGGTACAATGAGCAGTTCTTC

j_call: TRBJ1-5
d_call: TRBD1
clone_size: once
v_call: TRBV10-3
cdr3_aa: CAISDRDSNQPQHF
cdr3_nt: TGTGCCATCTCAGACAGGGATAGCAATCAGCCCCAGCATTTT

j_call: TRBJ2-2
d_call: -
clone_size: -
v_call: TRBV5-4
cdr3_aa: CASKSHSGELFF
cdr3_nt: TGTGCCAGCAAATCCCACTCCGGGGAGCTGTTTTTT

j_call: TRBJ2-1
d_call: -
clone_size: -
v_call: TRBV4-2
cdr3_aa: CASSQEGSSYNEQFF
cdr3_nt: TGTGCCAGCAGCCAAGAAGGCAGCTCCTACAATGAGCAGTTCTTC

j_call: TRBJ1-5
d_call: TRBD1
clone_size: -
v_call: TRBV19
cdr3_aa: CASREDRGRLDNQPQHF
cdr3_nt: TGTGCCAGTAGGGAAGACAGGGGTCGCTTGGACAATCAGCCCCAGCATTTT

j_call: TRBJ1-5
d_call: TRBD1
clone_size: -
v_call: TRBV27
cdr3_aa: CASSAYQTGGVYSNQPQHF
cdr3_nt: TGTGCCAGCAGTGCCTATCAGACAGGGGGGGTCTATAGCAATCAGCCCCAGCATTTT

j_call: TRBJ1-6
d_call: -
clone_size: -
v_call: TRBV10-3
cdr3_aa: CAISGGAGSENSPLHF
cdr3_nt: TGTGCCATCAGTGGGGGGGCAGGGTCGGAAAATTCACCCCTCCACTTT

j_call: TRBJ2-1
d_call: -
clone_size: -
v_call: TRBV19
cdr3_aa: CASSIRESYEQFF
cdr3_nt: TGTGCCAGTAGTATAAGGGAGAGCTATGAGCAGTTCTTC

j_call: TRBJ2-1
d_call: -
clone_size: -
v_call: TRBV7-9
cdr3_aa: CASSPGPQGYNEQFF
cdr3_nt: TGTGCCAGCAGCCCAGGACCCCAGGGTTACAATGAGCAGTTCTTC

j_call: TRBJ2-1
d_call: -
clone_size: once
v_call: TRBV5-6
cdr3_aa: CASSLFREQFF
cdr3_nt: TGTGCCAGCAGCTTATTCCGGGAGCAGTTCTTC

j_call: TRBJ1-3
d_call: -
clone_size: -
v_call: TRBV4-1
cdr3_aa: CASSQDRSLGRSSGNTIYF
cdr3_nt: TGCGCCAGCAGCCAAGATCGAAGCTTAGGGCGAAGCTCTGGAAACACCATATATTTT

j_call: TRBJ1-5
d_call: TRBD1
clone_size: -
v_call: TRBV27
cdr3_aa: CASSLSRDRLNQPQHF
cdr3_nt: TGTGCCAGCAGTTTATCCCGGGACAGGCTCAATCAGCCCCAGCATTTT

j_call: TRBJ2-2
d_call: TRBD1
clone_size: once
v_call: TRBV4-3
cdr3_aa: CASSQAYRGTGELFF
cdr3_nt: TGCGCCAGCAGCCAAGCTTACAGGGGGACCGGGGAGCTGTTTTTT

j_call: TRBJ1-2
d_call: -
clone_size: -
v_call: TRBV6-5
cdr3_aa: CASTRQEHGYTF
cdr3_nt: TGTGCCAGCACTAGACAGGAACATGGCTACACCTTC

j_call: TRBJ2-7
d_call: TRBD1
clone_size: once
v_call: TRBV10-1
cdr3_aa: CASSAGGPPYEQYF
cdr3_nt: TGCGCCAGCAGTGCAGGGGGCCCTCCCTACGAGCAGTACTTC

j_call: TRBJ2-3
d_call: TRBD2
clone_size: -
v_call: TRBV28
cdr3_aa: CASTSGGMTDTQYF
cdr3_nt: TGTGCCAGCACCAGCGGGGGAATGACAGATACGCAGTATTTT

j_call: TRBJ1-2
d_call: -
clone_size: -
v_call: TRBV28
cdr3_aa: CASMGQQNYGYTF
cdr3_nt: TGTGCCAGCATGGGTCAACAGAACTATGGCTACACCTTC

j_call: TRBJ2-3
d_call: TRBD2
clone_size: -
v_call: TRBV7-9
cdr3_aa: CASSQLAGGPDTQYF
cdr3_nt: TGTGCCAGCAGCCAACTAGCGGGGGGACCAGATACGCAGTATTTT

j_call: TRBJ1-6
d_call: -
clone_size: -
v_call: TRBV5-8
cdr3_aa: CASSLDFDSPLHF
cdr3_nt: TGTGCCAGCAGCTTGGACTTTGATTCACCCCTCCACTTT